The sequence of this TCR beta chain was determined in a study of shared clonotypes between healthy human individuals. The study's findings and limits: Clonotypes shared by all four donors outscored non-shared clonotypes in generation probability. Clonotype sharing across a handful of donors was observed for 4.5% to 6.5% of naive CD4 clonotypes.

It was at deep level that the assay was run. Profiled with immunoSEQ multiplex PCR; TCRdb holds only in-frame clones, not every one. The table has about 2 million clones, around 95% seen once; the top ten hold 0.13%. Germline CDR1 SGHRS, CDR2 YFSETQ. The CDR3 sequence is 15 residues long. V shed 3 bases, J shed 4 bases, and the junction held 8 bases outside the gene matches. Each donor was a Caucasian adult residing in Nashville, Tennessee. On this clone: The target antigen is unknown.

V is TRBV5-1 and J is TRBJ2-5, with TRBD2 matching 8 bases. This receptor was identified in a man aged 18 to 29 in good health. Sequenced input: naive CD4+ T cells sorted from blood. Subset meaning: CD45RA+ positively selected. The CDR3 region has the DNA TGCGCCAGCAGCTCCGCGGCGGGGGGCAGAGAGACCCAGTACTTC. It codes for CASSSAAGGRETQYF.